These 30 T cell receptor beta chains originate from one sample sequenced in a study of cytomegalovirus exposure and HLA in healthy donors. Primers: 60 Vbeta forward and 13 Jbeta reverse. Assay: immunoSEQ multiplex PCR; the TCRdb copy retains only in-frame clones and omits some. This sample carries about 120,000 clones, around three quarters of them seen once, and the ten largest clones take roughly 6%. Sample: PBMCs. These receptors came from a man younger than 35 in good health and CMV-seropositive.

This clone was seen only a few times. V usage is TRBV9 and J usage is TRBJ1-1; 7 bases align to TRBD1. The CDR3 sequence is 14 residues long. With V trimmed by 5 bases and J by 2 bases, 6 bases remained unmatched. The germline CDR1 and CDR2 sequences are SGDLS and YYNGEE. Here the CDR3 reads CASSADRVNTEAFF. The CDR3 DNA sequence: TGTGCCAGCAGTGCCGACAGGGTAAACACTGAAGCTTTCTTT. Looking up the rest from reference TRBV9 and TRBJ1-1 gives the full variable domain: DSGVTQTPKHLITATGQRVTLRCSPRSGDLSVYWYQQSLDQGLQFLIQYYNGEERAKGNILERFSAQQFPDLHSELNLSSLELGDSALYFCASSADRVNTEAFFGQGTRLTVV.

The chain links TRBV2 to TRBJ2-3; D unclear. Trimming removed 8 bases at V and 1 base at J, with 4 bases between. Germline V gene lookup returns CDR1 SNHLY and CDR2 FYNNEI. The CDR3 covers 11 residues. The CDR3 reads CASLGTDTQYF. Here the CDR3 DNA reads TGTGCCAGCTTAGGCACAGATACGCAGTATTTT. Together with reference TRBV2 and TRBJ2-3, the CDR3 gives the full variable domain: EPEVTQTPSHQVTQMGQEVILRCVPISNHLYFYWYRQILGQKVEFLVSFYNNEISEKSEIFDDQFSVERPDGSNFTLKIRSTKLEDSAMYFCASLGTDTQYFGPGTRLTVL.

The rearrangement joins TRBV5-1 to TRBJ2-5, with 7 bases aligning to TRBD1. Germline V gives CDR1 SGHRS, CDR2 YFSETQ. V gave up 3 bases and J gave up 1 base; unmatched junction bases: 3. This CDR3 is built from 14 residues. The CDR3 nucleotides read TGCGCCAGCAGCTCCTCAGGGGGCCAAGAGACCCAGTACTTC. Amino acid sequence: CASSSSGGQETQYF.

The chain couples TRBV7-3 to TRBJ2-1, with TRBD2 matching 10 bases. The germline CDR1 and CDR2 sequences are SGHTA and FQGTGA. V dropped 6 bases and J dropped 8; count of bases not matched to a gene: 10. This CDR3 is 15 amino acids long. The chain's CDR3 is CASSSSSGSVDEQFF. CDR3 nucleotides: TGTGCCAGCAGTTCATCTAGCGGGAGCGTTGATGAGCAGTTCTTC.

The CDR3 loop reads CAWTLRGGSNQPQHF. The CDR3 DNA sequence: TGTGCCTGGACGTTGCGCGGGGGTAGCAATCAGCCCCAGCATTTT. V gene TRBV30 combines with J gene TRBJ1-5, with a weak D call TRBD1 (5 bases). CDR3 length equals 15 residues. The V gene lost 4 bases and the J gene lost 0 bases, with 13 bases spanning the gap. The germline V gene encodes CDR1 GTSNPN and CDR2 SVGIG (reference sequence).

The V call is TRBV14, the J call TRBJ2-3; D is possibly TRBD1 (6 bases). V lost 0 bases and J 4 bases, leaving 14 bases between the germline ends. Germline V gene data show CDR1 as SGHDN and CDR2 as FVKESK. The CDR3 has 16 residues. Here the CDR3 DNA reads TGTGCCAGCAGCCAAGATTTCGGTCAGGGGTCAGATACGCAGTATTTT. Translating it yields CASSQDFGQGSDTQYF.

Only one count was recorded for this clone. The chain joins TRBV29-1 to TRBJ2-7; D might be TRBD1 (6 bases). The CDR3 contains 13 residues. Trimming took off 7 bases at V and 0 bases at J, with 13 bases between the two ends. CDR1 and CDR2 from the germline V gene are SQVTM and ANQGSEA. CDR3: CSAKGQFSYEQYF. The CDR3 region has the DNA TGCAGCGCCAAAGGACAGTTCTCCTACGAGCAGTACTTC.

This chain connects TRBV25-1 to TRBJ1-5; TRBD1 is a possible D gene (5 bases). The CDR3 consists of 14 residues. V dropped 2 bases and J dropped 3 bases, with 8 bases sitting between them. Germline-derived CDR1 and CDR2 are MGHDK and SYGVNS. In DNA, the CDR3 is TGTGCCAGCAGTGAAGTGGGGCCCAATCAGCCCCAGCATTTT. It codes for CASSEVGPNQPQHF.

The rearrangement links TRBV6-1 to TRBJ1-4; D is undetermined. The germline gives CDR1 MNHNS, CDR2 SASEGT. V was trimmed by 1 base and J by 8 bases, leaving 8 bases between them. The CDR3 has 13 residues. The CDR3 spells CASSEVKEEKLFF. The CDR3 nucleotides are TGTGCCAGCAGTGAAGTAAAGGAGGAAAAACTGTTTTTT.

The CDR3 protein is CASSLRGKTNEKLFF. CDR3 bases: TGTGCCAGCAGCTTGAGAGGGAAGACTAATGAAAAACTGTTTTTT. This sequence joins TRBV5-6 and TRBJ1-4; no reliable D call. Germline V gives CDR1 SGHDT, CDR2 YYEEEE. The CDR3 runs 15 residues. V was trimmed by 1 base and J by 2 bases, leaving 9 bases between them.

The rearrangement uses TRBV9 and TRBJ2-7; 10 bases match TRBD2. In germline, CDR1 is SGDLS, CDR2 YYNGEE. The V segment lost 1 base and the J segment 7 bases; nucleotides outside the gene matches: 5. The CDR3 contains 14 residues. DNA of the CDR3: TGTGCCAGCAGCGTAACCAGCGGGAGGGGGGAGCAGTACTTC. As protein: CASSVTSGRGEQYF. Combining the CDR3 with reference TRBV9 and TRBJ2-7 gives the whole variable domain DSGVTQTPKHLITATGQRVTLRCSPRSGDLSVYWYQQSLDQGLQFLIQYYNGEERAKGNILERFSAQQFPDLHSELNLSSLELGDSALYFCASSVTSGRGEQYFGPGTRLTVT.

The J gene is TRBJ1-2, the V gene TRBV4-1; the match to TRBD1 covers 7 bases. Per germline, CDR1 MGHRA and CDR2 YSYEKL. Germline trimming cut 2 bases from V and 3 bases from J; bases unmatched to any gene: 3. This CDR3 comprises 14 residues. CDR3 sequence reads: CASSQLTGDYGYTF. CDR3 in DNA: TGCGCCAGCAGCCAACTCACAGGGGACTATGGCTACACCTTC.

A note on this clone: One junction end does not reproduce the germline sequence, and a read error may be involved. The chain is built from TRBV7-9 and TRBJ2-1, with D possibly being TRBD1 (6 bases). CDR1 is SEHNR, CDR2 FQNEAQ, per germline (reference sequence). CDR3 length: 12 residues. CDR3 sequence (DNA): TGTTCCAGCAGTTCAGGGGCGGATGAGCAGTTCTTC. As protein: CSSSSGADEQFF.

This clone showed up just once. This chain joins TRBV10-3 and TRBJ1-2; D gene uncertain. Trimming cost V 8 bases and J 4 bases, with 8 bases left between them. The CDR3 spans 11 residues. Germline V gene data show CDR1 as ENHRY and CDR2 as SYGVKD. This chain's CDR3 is CAIQAPYGYTF. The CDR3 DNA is TGTGCCATCCAAGCACCCTATGGCTACACCTTC.

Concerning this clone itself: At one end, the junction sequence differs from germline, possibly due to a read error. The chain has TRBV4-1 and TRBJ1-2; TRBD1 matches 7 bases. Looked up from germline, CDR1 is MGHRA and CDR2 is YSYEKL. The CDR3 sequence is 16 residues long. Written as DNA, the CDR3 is TGTGCCAGCAGCCAAGATCTAGGGAGACAGGGAGCTGGCTACACCTTC. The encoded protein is CASSQDLGRQGAGYTF.

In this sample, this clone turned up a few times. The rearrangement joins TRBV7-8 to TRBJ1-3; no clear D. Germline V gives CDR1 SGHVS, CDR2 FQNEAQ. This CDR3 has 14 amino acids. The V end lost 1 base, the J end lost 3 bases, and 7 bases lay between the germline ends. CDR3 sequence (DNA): TGTGCCAGCAGCTTAGGCAGTTATGGAAACACCATATATTTT. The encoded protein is CASSLGSYGNTIYF.

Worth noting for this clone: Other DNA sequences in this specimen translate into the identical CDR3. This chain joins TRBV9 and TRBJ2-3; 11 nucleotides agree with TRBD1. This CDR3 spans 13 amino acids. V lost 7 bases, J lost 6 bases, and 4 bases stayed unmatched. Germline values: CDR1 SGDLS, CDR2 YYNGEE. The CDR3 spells CASGGDRGDTQYF. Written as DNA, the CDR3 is TGTGCCAGCGGAGGGGACAGGGGGGATACGCAGTATTTT.

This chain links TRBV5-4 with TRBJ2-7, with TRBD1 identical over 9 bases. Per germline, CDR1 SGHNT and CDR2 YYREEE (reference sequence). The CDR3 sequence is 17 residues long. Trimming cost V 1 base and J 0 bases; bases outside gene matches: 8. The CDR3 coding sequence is TGTGCCAGCAGCTTGATTGGGACAGGGCTACGCTCCTACGAGCAGTACTTC. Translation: CASSLIGTGLRSYEQYF.

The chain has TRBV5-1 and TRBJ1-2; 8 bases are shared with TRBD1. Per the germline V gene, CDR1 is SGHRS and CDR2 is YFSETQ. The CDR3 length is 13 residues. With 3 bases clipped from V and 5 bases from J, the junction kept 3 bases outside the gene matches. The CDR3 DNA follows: TGCGCCAGCAGCTCCAGGGGGCGATATGGCTACACCTTC. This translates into CASSSRGRYGYTF.

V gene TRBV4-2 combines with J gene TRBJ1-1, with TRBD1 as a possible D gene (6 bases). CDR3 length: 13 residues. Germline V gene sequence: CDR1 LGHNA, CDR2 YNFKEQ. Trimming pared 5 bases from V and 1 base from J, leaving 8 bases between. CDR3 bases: TGTGCCAGCAGCGGACAGCAGAACACTGAAGCTTTCTTT. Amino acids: CASSGQQNTEAFF.

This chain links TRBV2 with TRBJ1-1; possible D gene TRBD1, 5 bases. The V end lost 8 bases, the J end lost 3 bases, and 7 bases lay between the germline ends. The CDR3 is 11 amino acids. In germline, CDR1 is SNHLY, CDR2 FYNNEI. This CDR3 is CASRDYTEAFF. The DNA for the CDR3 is TGTGCCAGCCGGGACTACACTGAAGCTTTCTTT.

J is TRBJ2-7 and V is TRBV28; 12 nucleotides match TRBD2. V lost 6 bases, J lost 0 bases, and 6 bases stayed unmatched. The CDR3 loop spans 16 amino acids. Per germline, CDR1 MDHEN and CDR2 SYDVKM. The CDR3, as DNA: TGTGCCAGCAGCCTCGGACTAGCGGGGCCCTCCTACGAGCAGTACTTC. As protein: CASSLGLAGPSYEQYF.

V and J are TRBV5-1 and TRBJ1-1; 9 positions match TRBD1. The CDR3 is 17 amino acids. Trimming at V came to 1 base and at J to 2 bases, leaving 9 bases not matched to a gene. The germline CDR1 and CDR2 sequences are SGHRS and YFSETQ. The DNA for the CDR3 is TGCGCCAGCAGCTTGAGTGCGACAGGGGGTTTCAACACTGAAGCTTTCTTT. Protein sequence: CASSLSATGGFNTEAFF.

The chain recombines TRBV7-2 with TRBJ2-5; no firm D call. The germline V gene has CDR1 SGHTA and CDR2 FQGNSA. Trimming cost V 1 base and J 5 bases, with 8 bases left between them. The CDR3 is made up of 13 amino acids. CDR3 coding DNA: TGTGCCAGCAGCTTAGTAGTTACGGAGACCCAGTACTTC. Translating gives CASSLVVTETQYF.

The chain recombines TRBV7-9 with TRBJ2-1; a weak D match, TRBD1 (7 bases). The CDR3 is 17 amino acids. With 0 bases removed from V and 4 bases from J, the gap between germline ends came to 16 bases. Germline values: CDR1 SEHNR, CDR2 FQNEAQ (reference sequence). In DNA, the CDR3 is TGTGCCAGCAGCTTAGCACCGACAGGGACTGGGTACAATGAGCAGTTCTTC. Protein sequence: CASSLAPTGTGYNEQFF.

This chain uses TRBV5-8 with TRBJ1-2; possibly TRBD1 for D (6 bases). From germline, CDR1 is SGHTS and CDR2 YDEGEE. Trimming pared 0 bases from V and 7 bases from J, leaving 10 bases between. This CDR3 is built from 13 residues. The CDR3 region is CASSLGQVRGYTF. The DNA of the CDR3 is TGTGCCAGCAGCTTGGGACAGGTTCGTGGCTACACCTTC.

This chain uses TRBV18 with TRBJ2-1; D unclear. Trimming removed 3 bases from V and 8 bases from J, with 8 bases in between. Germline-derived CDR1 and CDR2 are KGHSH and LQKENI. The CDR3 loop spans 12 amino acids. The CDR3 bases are TGTGCCAGCTCACCCTATTCCGATGAGCAGTTCTTC. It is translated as CASSPYSDEQFF.

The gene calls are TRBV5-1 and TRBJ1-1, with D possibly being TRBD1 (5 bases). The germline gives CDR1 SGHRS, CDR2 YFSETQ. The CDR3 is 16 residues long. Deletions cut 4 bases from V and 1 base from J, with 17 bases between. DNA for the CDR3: TGCGCCAGCAGCGCATCCGGGACGGGGGGGAACACTGAAGCTTTCTTT. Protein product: CASSASGTGGNTEAFF.

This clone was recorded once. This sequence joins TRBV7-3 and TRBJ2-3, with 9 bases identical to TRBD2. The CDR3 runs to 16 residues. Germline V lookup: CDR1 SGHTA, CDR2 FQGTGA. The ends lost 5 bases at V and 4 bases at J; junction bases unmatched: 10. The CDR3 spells CASSPVAGVVSDTQYF. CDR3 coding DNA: TGTGCCAGCAGCCCAGTAGCGGGAGTGGTTTCAGATACGCAGTATTTT.

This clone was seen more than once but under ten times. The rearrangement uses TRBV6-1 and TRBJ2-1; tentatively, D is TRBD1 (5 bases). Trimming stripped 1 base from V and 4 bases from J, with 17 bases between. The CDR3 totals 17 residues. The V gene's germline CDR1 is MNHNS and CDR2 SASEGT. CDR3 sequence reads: CASSEGGYLTMYNEQFF. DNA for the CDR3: TGTGCCAGCAGTGAAGGGGGCTATCTTACCATGTACAATGAGCAGTTCTTC.